One sample yielded the 13 T cell receptor beta chains listed below, sequenced in a study of cytomegalovirus exposure and HLA in healthy donors (TCRdb year 2017). The library was produced with the immunoSEQ multiplex PCR assay. The multiplex PCR relied on a mix of 60 forward primers for TCR Vbeta segments and 13 reverse primers for TCR Jbeta segments. TCRdb provides this immuneACCESS table in a form limited to in-frame rearrangements. Some clones are lacking; in checked studies, under half of them reflect an unresolved V gene, and why the rest are absent is not known. This sample holds 160,000 or so clones; roughly 70% were observed only once. Together, the top ten hold approximately 3% of the sample. The sequenced sample was PBMCs. All receptors come from a woman in her thirties in good health and CMV-seronegative.

This chain uses TRBV2 with TRBJ2-5, with 9 bases matching TRBD2. The DNA matches TRBJ2-7 better at its end, which makes the J call doubtful. The CDR3 contains 14 residues. Germline V CDR1 and CDR2: SNHLY, FYNNEI. CDR3 in DNA: TGTGCCAGCCAATGGACTAGCGCTGCCTACGAGCAGTACTTC. Translation gives CASQWTSAAYEQYF.

This clone was counted between two and nine times. The chain recombines TRBV4-3 with TRBJ2-2; 7 bases are shared with TRBD2. V lost 0 bases to trimming and J lost 3 bases; unmatched junction nucleotides: 10. The CDR3 runs 18 residues. The germline V gene encodes CDR1 LGHNA and CDR2 YSLEER. DNA of the CDR3: TGCGCCAGCAGCCAAGATCTTGGGCTAGCGGCCTACACCGGGGAGCTGTTTTTT. Its translation is CASSQDLGLAAYTGELFF.

The CDR3 coding sequence is TGTGCCAGCAGTTCCCATATCAACGAGGTCTACAATGAGCAGTTCTTC. Translating it yields CASSSHINEVYNEQFF. The chain is built from TRBV28 and TRBJ2-1; D gene unclear. The germline V gene has CDR1 MDHEN and CDR2 SYDVKM. The CDR3 runs 16 residues. Deletions cut 4 bases from V and 3 bases from J, with 16 bases between.

This clone was seen more than once but under ten times. This chain joins TRBV6-1 and TRBJ1-1, with TRBD1 matching over 8 bases. V lost 6 bases and J lost 1; bases outside the gene matches: 4. CDR1 and CDR2 (germline): MNHNS, SASEGT. This CDR3 has 14 residues. Written as DNA, the CDR3 is TGTGCCAGCAGCCCCGGGACAGGGAACACTGAAGCTTTCTTT. Protein product: CASSPGTGNTEAFF.

The J gene is TRBJ2-3, the V gene TRBV5-1, with 7 bases fitting TRBD2. The length of the CDR3 is 15 residues. J gave up 1 base and V 2 bases, and 4 bases lay outside the gene matches. From germline, CDR1 is SGHRS and CDR2 YFSETQ. This CDR3 reads CASSLAGRGTDTQYF. In DNA, the CDR3 is TGCGCCAGCAGCTTAGCGGGACGTGGCACAGATACGCAGTATTTT.

The chain uses TRBV2 and TRBJ2-7; D is possibly TRBD1 (6 bases). Germline V gene data show CDR1 as SNHLY and CDR2 as FYNNEI. V was shortened by 8 bases and J by 5 bases, with 16 bases between the two germline ends. The length of the CDR3 is 13 residues. The CDR3 is CASGFGQFDEQYF. For the CDR3, the DNA is TGTGCCAGCGGGTTCGGACAGTTTGACGAGCAGTACTTC.

This clone was recorded a few times. The chain links TRBV15 to TRBJ1-4; no firm D call. The CDR3 is 15 residues long. Germline V gene lookup returns CDR1 LNHNV and CDR2 YYDKDF (reference sequence). V lost 0 bases and J lost 6, with 11 bases in between. In nucleotides, the CDR3 is TGTGCCACCAGCAGAGAGGTTTTAGCTGATGAAAAACTGTTTTTT. Its translation is CATSREVLADEKLFF. Together with reference TRBV15 and TRBJ1-4, the CDR3 gives the full variable domain: DAMVIQNPRYQVTQFGKPVTLSCSQTLNHNVMYWYQQKSSQAPKLLFHYYDKDFNNEADTPDNFQSRRPNTSFCFLDIRSPGLGDTAMYLCATSREVLADEKLFFGSGTQLSVL.

This clone has just a few counts. The chain joins TRBV9 to TRBJ2-3; D is undetermined. The V end lost 2 bases, the J end lost 4 bases, and 11 bases lay between the germline ends. Germline CDR1 and CDR2: SGDLS and YYNGEE. CDR3 size: 14 residues. CDR3 DNA: TGTGCCAGCAGCGTTCCAGAAACGTCAGATACGCAGTATTTT. It yields the protein CASSVPETSDTQYF.

The genes are TRBV2 and TRBJ1-1, with D possibly being TRBD1 (5 bases). The CDR3 loop spans 11 amino acids. Germline lookup yields CDR1 SNHLY and CDR2 FYNNEI. V gave up 4 bases and J gave up 7 bases, with 7 bases separating them. The CDR3 is CASSGDFEAFF. As DNA, the CDR3 is TGTGCCAGCAGTGGGGACTTTGAAGCTTTCTTT.

The gene calls are TRBV6-6 and TRBJ1-3; 9 bases match TRBD1. Germline CDR1 is MNHNY and CDR2 is SVGAGI (reference sequence). The length of the CDR3 is 15 residues. The J segment lost 3 bases and the V segment lost 2 bases, leaving 2 bases of the junction unmatched. CDR3 protein: CASSYQGQGGNTIYF. For the CDR3, the DNA is TGTGCCAGCAGTTACCAGGGACAGGGTGGAAACACCATATATTTT.

This clone showed up just once. This chain links TRBV6-6 with TRBJ2-3; 9 positions agree with TRBD1. Germline V gene sequence: CDR1 MNHNY, CDR2 SVGAGI (reference sequence). Germline trimming cut 5 bases from V and 2 bases from J; bases unmatched to any gene: 5. This CDR3 region has 15 residues. For the CDR3, the DNA is TGTGCCAGCAGTCGACAGGGGGATACCACAGATACGCAGTATTTT. It specifies CASSRQGDTTDTQYF.

V gene TRBV11-1 combines with J gene TRBJ2-7; D remains ambiguous. This CDR3 has 14 residues. The ends were cut back, 7 bases at V and 6 bases at J, with 19 bases in the middle. Germline-derived CDR1 and CDR2 are SGHAT and FQDESV (reference sequence). This CDR3 reads CASTTAASSLEQYF. In DNA form, the CDR3 reads TGTGCCAGCACCACGGCGGCATCTTCTCTCGAGCAGTACTTC.

The chain has TRBV15 and TRBJ2-5, with D perhaps TRBD2 (6 bases). The last part of the DNA fits TRBJ2-7 better; the J call may be wrong. Germline loops: CDR1 LNHNV, CDR2 YYDKDF (reference sequence). CDR3 length: 13 amino acids. In DNA form, the CDR3 reads TGTGCCACCAGTCCCAGCGGGCTTTACGAGCAGTACTTC. As protein: CATSPSGLYEQYF.